This T cell receptor beta chain is from a study of beta chain features in type 1 diabetes. Study in general: The study examined more than 100,000,000 sorted cells across all samples.

The sample holds many counts of this clone. Its antigen remains unidentified. In germline, CDR1 is GTSNPN, CDR2 SVGIG (reference sequence). The CDR3 sequence is 18 residues long. Trimming took 0 bases from V and 4 from J, leaving 25 bases between them. Study-level points and caveats: There was a moderate but significant shortening of TCRB CDR3s in all four CD4+ subsets of Type 1 diabetes patients.

All of the isolated RNA was reverse transcribed, so expressed TCRB transcripts were sequenced. Sequenced by immunoSEQ multiplex PCR; TCRdb stores in-frame clones only, minus some. The sample has some 120,000 clones, 15% to 20% seen once. This clonotype was obtained from a man between 18 and 35 years old with type 1 diabetes. V gene TRBV30 combines with J gene TRBJ2-7, with a tentative D call TRBD2 (5 bases). The specimen sequenced was central memory CD4+ T cells from blood. For the CDR3, the DNA is TGTGCCTGGAGTGTACGATCGAGGTTGAGGACTTCCAGGTACGAGCAGTACTTC. It encodes CAWSVRSRLRTSRYEQYF.